This TCR beta chain was obtained from a study of T-cell reconstitution after alpha-beta-depleted transplantation in children. Overall study results and limits: Counts and diversity of T cells one year after transplant came mostly from newly produced T cells.

This clonotype came up a few times. Antigen specificity is unknown. The TCRbeta library was prepared with unique molecular identifiers. MiXCR was run by TCRdb on the PCR reads, yielding one entry per CDR3 protein. Among approximately 110,000 distinct CDR3 sequences listed, under 30% were seen once. Trimming shortened V by 7 bases and J by 2 bases, and 12 bases separated the two germline ends. The CDR3 loop spans 13 amino acids. Material: PBMCs, mostly from graft donor cells, obtained 180 days after TCRalphabeta/CD19-depleted stem cell transplant. This clonotype originated in a male patient under 10 years old who had a stem cell transplant for chronic granulomatous disease, so the T cells may come from the graft donor. The chain couples TRBV12-3 or TRBV12-4 to TRBJ2-7; TRBD1 might be the D (6 bases). The CDR3, as DNA: TGTGCCAGCAAGACAGGCGCAGCCTACGAGCAGTACTTC. This sequence encodes CASKTGAAYEQYF.